This paragraph reports one TCR beta chain. Its matching antigen is unknown. Following a re-call of the 5' RACE reads, TCRdb has one entry per CDR3 protein and lacks DNA. This listing includes 150,000 or so distinct CDR3 sequences. The sample comes from a study of T cells expressing NK-cell markers. Study summary: It was sorted CD3+CD56-NKG2C+, CD3+CD56+NKG2C- and CD3+CD56+NKG2C+ T cells that provided the TCR beta repertoires. Sequenced donors, eight in total, included seven who were HCMV-seropositive and one who was seronegative. Study-wide points: Roughly 1.0-8% of CD8+ T cells in 6 or 7 donors belonged to dominant NKG2C+ clonotypes. The same clonotypes also predominated in the CD3+CD56-NKG2C+ fraction of four donors.

CDR3 length: 14 residues. The V gene's germline CDR1 is SGHDT and CDR2 YYEEEE. The source of this sequence is a woman between 18 and 70 years old in good health. This sequence joins TRBV5-6 and TRBJ1-1; TCRdb calls TRBD1, which cannot be checked without DNA. The sample taken for sequencing was blood T cells: a sorted CD56 or NKG2C T cell subset, CD4+ or CD8+ T cells, or bulk PBMC T cells (not recorded which). This chain's CDR3 is CASSPGQGRIEAFF. Using reference TRBV5-6 and TRBJ1-1 for the parts outside the CDR3, the full variable domain is DAGVTQSPTHLIKTRGQQVTLRCSPKSGHDTVSWYQQALGQGPQFIFQYYEEEERQRGNFPDRFSGHQFPNYSSELNVNALLLGDSALYLCASSPGQGRIEAFFGQGTRLTVV.